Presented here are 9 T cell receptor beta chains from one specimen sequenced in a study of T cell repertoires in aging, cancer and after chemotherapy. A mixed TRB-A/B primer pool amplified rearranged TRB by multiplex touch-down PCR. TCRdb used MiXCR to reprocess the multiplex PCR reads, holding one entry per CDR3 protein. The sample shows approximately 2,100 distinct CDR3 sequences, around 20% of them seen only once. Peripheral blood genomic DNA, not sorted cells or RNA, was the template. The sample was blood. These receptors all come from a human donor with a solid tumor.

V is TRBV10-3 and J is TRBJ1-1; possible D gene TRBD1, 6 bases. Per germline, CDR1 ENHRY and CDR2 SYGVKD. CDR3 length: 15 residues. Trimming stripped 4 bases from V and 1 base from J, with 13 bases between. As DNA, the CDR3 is TGTGCCATCAGTGCGGTTGGGGGGCCGAACACTGAAGCTTTCTTT. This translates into CAISAVGGPNTEAFF.

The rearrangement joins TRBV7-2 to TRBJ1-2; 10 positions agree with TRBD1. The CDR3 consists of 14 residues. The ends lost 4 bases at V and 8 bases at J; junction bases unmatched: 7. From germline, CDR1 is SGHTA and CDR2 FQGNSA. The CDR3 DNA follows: TGTGCCAGCAGCTCGGACAGGGGGTTCGGCGGCTACACCTTC. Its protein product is CASSSDRGFGGYTF.

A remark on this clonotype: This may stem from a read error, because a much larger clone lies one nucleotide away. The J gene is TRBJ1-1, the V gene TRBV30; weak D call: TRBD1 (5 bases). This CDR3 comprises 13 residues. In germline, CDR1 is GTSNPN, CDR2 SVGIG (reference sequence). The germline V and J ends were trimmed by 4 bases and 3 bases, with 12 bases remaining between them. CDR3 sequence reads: CAWKGPRHTEAFF. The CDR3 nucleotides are TGTGCCTGGAAGGGGCCCCGACACACTGAAGCTTTCTTT.

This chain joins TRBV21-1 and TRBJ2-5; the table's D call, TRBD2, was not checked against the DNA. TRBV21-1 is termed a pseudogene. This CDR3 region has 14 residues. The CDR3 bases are TGTGCCACCACCGGGCCATCCCCCTCGAAGACCCAGTACTTC. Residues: CATTGPSPSKTQYF.

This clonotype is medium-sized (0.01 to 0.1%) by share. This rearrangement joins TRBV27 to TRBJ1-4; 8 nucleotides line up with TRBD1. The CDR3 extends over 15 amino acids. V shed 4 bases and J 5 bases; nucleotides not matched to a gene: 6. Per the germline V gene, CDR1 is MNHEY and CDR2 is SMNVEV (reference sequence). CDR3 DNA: TGTGCCAGCAGTTCCCGGACAGGGAGGAATGAAAAACTGTTTTTT. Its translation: CASSSRTGRNEKLFF.

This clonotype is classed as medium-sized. CDR3 sequence reads: CASSYSPPGGIYNEQFF. The CDR3 DNA follows: TGTGCCAGCAGTTACTCCCCCCCAGGGGGGATCTACAATGAGCAGTTCTTC. The J gene is TRBJ2-1, the V gene TRBV6-2 or TRBV6-3; D may be TRBD1 (7 bases). The CDR3 has 17 residues. V shed 0 bases and J shed 3 bases, with 15 bases lying between them. Germline loops: CDR1 MNHEY, CDR2 SVGEGT.

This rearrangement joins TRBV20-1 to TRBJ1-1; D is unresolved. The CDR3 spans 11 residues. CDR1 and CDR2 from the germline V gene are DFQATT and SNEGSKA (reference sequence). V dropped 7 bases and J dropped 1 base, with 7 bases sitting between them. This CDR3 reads CSGVTNTEAFF. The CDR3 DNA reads TGCAGTGGGGTCACGAACACTGAAGCTTTCTTT.

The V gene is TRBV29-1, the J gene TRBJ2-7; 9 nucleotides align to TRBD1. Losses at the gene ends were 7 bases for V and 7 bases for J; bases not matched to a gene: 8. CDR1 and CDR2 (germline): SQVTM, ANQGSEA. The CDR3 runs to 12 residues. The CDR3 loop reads CSGQGGVGEQYF. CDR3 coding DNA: TGCAGCGGACAGGGGGGGGTGGGAGAGCAGTACTTC.

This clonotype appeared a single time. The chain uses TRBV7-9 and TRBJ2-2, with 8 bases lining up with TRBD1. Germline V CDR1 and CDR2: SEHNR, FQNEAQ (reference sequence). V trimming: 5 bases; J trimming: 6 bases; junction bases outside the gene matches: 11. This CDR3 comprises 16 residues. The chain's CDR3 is CASSDGGQGAAGELFF. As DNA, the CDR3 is TGTGCCAGCAGCGATGGGGGTCAGGGGGCAGCCGGGGAGCTGTTTTTT. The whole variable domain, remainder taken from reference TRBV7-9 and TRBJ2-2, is DTGVSQNPRHKITKRGQNVTFRCDPISEHNRLYWYRQTLGQGPEFLTYFQNEAQLEKSRLLSDRFSAERPKGSFSTLEIQRTEQGDSAMYLCASSDGGQGAAGELFFGEGSRLTVL.